This T cell receptor (beta chain) stems from a study of blood T cell repertoires in COVID-19. The CDR3 spans 14 residues. Trimming took 0 bases from V and 3 from J, leaving 10 bases between them. The germline CDR1 and CDR2 sequences are SGDLS and YYNGEE. Sequencing used immunoSEQ multiplex PCR; TCRdb keeps in-frame clones, though not all of them. Among 110,000 to 150,000 clones listed, around 82% were seen once. V gene TRBV9 combines with J gene TRBJ2-7; D might be TRBD2 (6 bases). The sequenced sample was peripheral blood. The receptor was isolated from a man in his 60s with acute or convalescent COVID-19. In DNA, the CDR3 is TGTGCCAGCAGCGTAGGGGTTAGCGGCTACGAGCAGTACTTC. Its protein is CASSVGVSGYEQYF.